What follows are 8 T cell receptor beta chains derived from one specimen sequenced in a study of blood T cell repertoires in COVID-19. Sequencing was performed with immunoSEQ multiplex PCR; in TCRdb, only in-frame clones are kept and a portion is missing. The profile shows roughly 97,000 clones, around 90% of them singletons. Input material: peripheral blood. These receptors were taken from a human donor in a cohort sampled during active COVID-19.

The chain links TRBV4-1 to TRBJ2-7; D possibly corresponds to TRBD1 (6 bases). Trimming stripped 0 bases from V and 4 bases from J, with 7 bases between. The CDR3 is 13 residues long. CDR1 and CDR2 (germline): MGHRA, YSYEKL. The CDR3 region has the DNA TGCGCCAGCAGCCAAGACAGGGGATACGAGCAGTACTTC. Its protein is CASSQDRGYEQYF.

The chain recombines TRBV24-1 with TRBJ2-1, with 7 nucleotides matching TRBD2. The CDR3 contains 14 residues. V was pared by 8 bases and J by 5 bases, with 8 bases of the junction left unmatched. CDR1 is KGHDR and CDR2 is SFDVKD in the germline V gene. The chain's CDR3 is CATTPAGRDNEQFF. CDR3 sequence (DNA): TGTGCCACCACTCCAGCGGGAAGGGACAATGAGCAGTTCTTC.

J is TRBJ2-7 and V is TRBV10-3, with D possibly being TRBD2 (5 bases). This CDR3 comprises 13 residues. V was pared by 0 bases and J by 3 bases, with 6 bases between. Germline CDR1 is ENHRY and CDR2 is SYGVKD. The CDR3 DNA is TGTGCCATCAGTGAGTCAACTAGCTACGAGCAGTACTTC. Translating gives CAISESTSYEQYF.

V usage is TRBV7-2 and J usage is TRBJ2-7, with D possibly TRBD1 on 7 matching bases. The V and J ends lost 3 bases and 2 bases respectively, with 14 bases between them. CDR1 is SGHTA and CDR2 is FQGNSA in the germline V gene. The length of the CDR3 is 15 residues. The CDR3 region has the DNA TGTGCCAGCAGCTTCCACTCCAGGGGGGCCTACGAGCAGTACTTC. It translates to CASSFHSRGAYEQYF.

This rearrangement joins TRBV2 to TRBJ2-6; 7 bases line up with TRBD1. After removal of 5 bases from V and 0 bases from J, the junction contained 16 bases not matched to a gene. CDR3 length: 20 amino acids. Germline lookup yields CDR1 SNHLY and CDR2 FYNNEI. The CDR3 spells CASSQKPGTDYPSGANVLTF. CDR3 coding DNA: TGTGCCAGCAGTCAAAAACCCGGGACAGACTATCCCTCTGGGGCCAACGTCCTGACTTTC.

The chain links TRBV18 to TRBJ2-7, with TRBD2 identical over 9 bases. The CDR3 runs to 14 residues. The germline V gene has CDR1 KGHSH and CDR2 LQKENI. Trimming removed 2 bases from V and 4 bases from J; junction bases left unmatched: 3. Written as DNA, the CDR3 is TGTGCCAGCTCACCAGGGACTAGCAGATACGAGCAGTACTTC. This translates into CASSPGTSRYEQYF.

The gene calls are TRBV6-6 and TRBJ2-2; 8 nucleotides match TRBD1. Trimming took 6 bases from V and 2 from J; bases not matched to a gene: 8. CDR1 MNHNY and CDR2 SVGAGI come from the germline V gene (reference sequence). The CDR3 is 16 residues long. CDR3 in amino acids: CASSRSTGANTGELFF. CDR3 in DNA: TGTGCCAGCAGCCGATCGACAGGGGCAAACACCGGGGAGCTGTTTTTT.

This chain joins TRBV9 and TRBJ1-4, with TRBD1 identical over 9 bases. Per the germline V gene, CDR1 is SGDLS and CDR2 is YYNGEE. Trimming removed 3 bases from V and 8 bases from J; junction bases left unmatched: 8. The CDR3 covers 15 residues. Here the CDR3 reads CASSGGQGSGEKLFF. The DNA of the CDR3 is TGTGCCAGCAGCGGGGGACAGGGAAGTGGGGAAAAACTGTTTTTT.